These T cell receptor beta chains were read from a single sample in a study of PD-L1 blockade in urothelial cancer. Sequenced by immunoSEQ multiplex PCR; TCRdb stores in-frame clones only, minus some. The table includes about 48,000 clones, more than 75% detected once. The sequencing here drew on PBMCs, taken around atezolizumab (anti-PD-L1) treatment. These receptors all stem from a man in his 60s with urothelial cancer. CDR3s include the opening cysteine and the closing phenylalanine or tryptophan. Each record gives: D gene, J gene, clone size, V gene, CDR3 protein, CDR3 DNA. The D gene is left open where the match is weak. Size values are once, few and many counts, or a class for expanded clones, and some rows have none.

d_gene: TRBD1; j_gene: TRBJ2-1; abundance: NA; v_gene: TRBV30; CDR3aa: CAWSLDRGLYNEQFF; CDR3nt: TGTGCCTGGAGTCTGGACAGGGGGCTTTACAATGAGCAGTTCTTC
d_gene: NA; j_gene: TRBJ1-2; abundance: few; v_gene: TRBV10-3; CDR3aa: CAISEVMGGSYGYTF; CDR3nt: TGTGCCATCAGTGAGGTAATGGGGGGTAGCTATGGCTACACCTTC
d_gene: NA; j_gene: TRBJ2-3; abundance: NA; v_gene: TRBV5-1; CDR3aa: CASRSIATDTQYF; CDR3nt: TGCGCCAGCAGGTCAATAGCCACAGATACGCAGTATTTT
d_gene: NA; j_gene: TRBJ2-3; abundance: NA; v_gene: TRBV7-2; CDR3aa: CASTPGTDTQYF; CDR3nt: TGTGCCAGCACCCCGGGCACAGATACGCAGTATTTT
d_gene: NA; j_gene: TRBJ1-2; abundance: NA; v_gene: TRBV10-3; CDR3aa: CAISEYGTNTNGYTF; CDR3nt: TGTGCCATCAGTGAGTATGGGACAAACACCAATGGCTACACCTTC
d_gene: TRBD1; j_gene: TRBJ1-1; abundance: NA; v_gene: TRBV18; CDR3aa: CASSPGQGNTEAFF; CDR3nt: TGTGCCAGCTCACCCGGACAGGGGAACACTGAAGCTTTCTTT
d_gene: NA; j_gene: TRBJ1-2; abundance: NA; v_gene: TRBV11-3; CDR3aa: CASSLGTDLYGYTF; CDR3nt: TGTGCCAGCAGCTTAGGGACAGACCTCTATGGCTACACCTTC
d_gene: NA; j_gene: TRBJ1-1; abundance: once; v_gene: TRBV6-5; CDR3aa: CASSYARQDTEAFF; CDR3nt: TGTGCCAGCAGTTACGCTCGACAAGACACTGAAGCTTTCTTT
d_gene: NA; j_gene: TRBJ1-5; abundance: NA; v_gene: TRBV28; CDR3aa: CASSRLVGNQPQHF; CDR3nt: TGTGCCAGCAGCCGATTAGTGGGCAATCAGCCCCAGCATTTT
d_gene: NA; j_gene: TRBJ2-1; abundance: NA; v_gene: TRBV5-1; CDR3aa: CASSLGQGYNEQFF; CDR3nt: TGCGCCAGCAGCTTGGGCCAGGGATACAATGAGCAGTTCTTC
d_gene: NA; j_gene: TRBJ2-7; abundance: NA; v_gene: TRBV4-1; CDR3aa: CASSPGADHSYEQYF; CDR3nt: TGCGCCAGCAGCCCAGGGGCAGACCACTCCTACGAGCAGTACTTC
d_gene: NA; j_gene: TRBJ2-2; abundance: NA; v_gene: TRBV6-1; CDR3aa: CASSEAVDTGELFF; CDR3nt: TGTGCCAGCAGTGAAGCGGTAGACACCGGGGAGCTGTTTTTT
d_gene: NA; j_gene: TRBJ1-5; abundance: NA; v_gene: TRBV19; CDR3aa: CASSWTGKYSNQPQHF; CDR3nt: TGTGCCAGTAGTTGGACCGGGAAGTATAGCAATCAGCCCCAGCATTTT
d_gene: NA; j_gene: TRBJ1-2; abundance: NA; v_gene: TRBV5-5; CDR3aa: CASSFPTNYGYTF; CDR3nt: TGTGCCAGCAGCTTCCCAACAAACTATGGCTACACCTTC
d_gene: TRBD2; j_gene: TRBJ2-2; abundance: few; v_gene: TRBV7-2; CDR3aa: CASSSIAGSFTGELFF; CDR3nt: TGTGCCAGCAGCTCTATAGCGGGGTCCTTCACCGGGGAGCTGTTTTTT
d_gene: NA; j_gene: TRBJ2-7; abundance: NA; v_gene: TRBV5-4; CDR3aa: CASSLFGTLNYEQYF; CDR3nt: TGTGCCAGCAGCTTGTTTGGGACTCTCAATTACGAGCAGTACTTC
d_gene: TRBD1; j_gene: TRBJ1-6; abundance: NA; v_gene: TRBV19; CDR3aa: CASTSLGTANSPLHF; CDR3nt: TGTGCCAGTACCTCCCTCGGGACAGCCAATTCACCCCTCCACTTT
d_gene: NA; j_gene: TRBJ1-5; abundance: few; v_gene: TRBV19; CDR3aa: CASSISGRGLGQPQHF; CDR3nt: TGTGCCAGTAGTATTTCGGGCAGGGGATTGGGACAGCCCCAGCATTTT
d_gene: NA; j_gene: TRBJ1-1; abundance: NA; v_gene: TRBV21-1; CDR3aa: CASSLRDRGRVGTEAFF; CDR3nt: TGTGCCAGCAGCCTTAGGGACAGGGGGCGTGTTGGCACTGAAGCTTTCTTT
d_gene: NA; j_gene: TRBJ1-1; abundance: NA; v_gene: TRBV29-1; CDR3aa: CSVARGVNTEAFF; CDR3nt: TGCAGCGTGGCCCGGGGGGTCAACACTGAAGCTTTCTTT
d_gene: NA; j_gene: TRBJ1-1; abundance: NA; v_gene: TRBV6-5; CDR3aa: CASWRRTEAFF; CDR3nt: TGTGCCAGCTGGCGGAGGACTGAAGCTTTCTTT
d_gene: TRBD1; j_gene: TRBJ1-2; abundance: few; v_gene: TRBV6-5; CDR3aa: CASSYTTGTNYGYTF; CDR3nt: TGTGCCAGCAGTTACACGACAGGGACCAACTATGGCTACACCTTC
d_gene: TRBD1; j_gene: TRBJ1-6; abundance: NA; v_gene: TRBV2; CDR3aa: CASSADRDYSPLHF; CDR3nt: TGTGCCAGCAGTGCGGACAGGGATTATTCACCCCTCCACTTT
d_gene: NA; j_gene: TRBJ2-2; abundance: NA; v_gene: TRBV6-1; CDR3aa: CASRLGVLDTGELFF; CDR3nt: TGTGCCAGCAGGCTAGGGGTTTTGGACACCGGGGAGCTGTTTTTT
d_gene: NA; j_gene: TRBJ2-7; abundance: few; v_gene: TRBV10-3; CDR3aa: CAISGGPSYEQYF; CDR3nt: TGTGCCATCAGCGGGGGGCCCTCCTACGAGCAGTACTTC
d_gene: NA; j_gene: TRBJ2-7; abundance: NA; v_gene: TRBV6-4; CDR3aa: CASTGSSYEQYF; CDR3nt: TGTGCCAGCACGGGATCCTCCTACGAGCAGTACTTC
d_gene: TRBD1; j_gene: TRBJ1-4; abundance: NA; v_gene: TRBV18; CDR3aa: CASSPAPPQGAGNEKLFF; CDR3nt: TGTGCCAGCTCACCAGCCCCCCCACAGGGGGCTGGTAATGAAAAACTGTTTTTT
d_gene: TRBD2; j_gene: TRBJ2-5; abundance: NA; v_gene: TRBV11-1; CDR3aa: CASSPQGLVAETQYF; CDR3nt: TGTGCCAGCAGCCCCCAGGGACTAGTAGCAGAGACCCAGTACTTC
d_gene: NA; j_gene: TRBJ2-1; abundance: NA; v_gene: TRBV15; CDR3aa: CATDREGLFYNEQFF; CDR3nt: TGTGCCACGGACAGAGAGGGACTATTTTACAATGAGCAGTTCTTC
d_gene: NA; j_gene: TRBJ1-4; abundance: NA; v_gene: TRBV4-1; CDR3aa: CASSQREKLFF; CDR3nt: TGCGCCAGCAGCCAACGGGAAAAACTGTTTTTT
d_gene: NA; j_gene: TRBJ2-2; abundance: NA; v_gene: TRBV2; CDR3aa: CASKADANTGELFF; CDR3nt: TGTGCCAGCAAAGCGGACGCGAACACCGGGGAGCTGTTTTTT
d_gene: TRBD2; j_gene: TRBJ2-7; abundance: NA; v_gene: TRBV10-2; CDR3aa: CASKSPGTSGGKYEQYF; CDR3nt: TGCGCCAGCAAATCCCCCGGGACTAGCGGGGGTAAGTACGAGCAGTACTTC
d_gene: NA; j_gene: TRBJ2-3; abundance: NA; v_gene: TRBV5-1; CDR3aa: CATKRGGGFSTDTQYF; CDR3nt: TGCGCCACCAAGAGAGGGGGTGGATTCAGCACAGATACGCAGTATTTT
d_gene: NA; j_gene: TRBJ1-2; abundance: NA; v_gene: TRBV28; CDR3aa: CASSSLTPPYGYTF; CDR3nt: TGTGCCAGCAGTTCCCTTACACCTCCTTATGGCTACACCTTC
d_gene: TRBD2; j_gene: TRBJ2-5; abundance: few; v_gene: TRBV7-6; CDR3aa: CASSLGASRRGGVSKTQYF; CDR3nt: TGTGCCAGCAGCTTAGGCGCCTCTCGGCGGGGGGGCGTTTCTAAGACCCAGTACTTC
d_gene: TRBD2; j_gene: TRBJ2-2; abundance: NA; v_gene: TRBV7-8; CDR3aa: CASSLGLARSTGELFF; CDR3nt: TGTGCCAGCAGCTTAGGACTAGCGAGGAGCACCGGGGAGCTGTTTTTT
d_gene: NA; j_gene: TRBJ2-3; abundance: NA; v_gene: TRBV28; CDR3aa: CASRTAGGRTDTQYF; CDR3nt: TGTGCCAGCAGGACGGCGGGCGGACGCACAGATACGCAGTATTTT
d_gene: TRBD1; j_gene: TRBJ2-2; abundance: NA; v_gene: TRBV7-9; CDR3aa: CASSAPGTGFNTGELFF; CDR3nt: TGTGCCAGCAGCGCCCCCGGGACAGGATTTAACACCGGGGAGCTGTTTTTT
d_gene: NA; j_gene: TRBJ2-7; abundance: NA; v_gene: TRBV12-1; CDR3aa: CASSLNSGLAGGREQYF; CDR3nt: TGTGCCAGCAGCTTAAACTCTGGACTAGCGGGGGGGCGGGAGCAGTACTTC
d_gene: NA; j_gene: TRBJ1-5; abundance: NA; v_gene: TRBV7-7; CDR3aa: CASRLGGISGGNQPQHF; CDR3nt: TGTGCTAGCAGACTAGGTGGGATTTCAGGGGGCAATCAGCCCCAGCATTTT
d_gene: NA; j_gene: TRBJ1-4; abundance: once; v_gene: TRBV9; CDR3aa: CASSVGGGIGEKLFF; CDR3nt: TGTGCCAGCAGCGTAGGGGGAGGAATTGGGGAAAAACTGTTTTTT
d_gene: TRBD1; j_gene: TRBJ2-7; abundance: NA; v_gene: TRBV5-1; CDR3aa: CASSLATWDRGKDEQYF; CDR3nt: TGCGCCAGCAGCTTGGCCACGTGGGACAGGGGTAAAGACGAGCAGTACTTC
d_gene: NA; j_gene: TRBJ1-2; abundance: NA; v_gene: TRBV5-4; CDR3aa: CASSLAGTNYGYTF; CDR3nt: TGTGCCAGCAGCCTCGCAGGTACCAACTATGGCTACACCTTC
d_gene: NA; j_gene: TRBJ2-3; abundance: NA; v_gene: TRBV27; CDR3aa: CASSFLTEALPDTQYF; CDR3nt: TGTGCCAGCAGTTTCCTGACCGAGGCACTCCCAGATACGCAGTATTTT
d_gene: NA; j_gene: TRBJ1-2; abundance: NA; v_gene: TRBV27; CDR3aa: CASSLGAGDGYTF; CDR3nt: TGTGCCAGCAGTTTGGGGGCAGGGGATGGCTACACCTTC
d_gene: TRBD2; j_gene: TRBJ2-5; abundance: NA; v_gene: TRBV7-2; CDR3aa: CASKPGLAGETQYF; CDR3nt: TGTGCCAGCAAACCGGGACTAGCTGGGGAGACCCAGTACTTC
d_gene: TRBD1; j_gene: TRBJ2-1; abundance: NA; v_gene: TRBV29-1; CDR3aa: CSVDVPGQGANEQFF; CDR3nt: TGCAGCGTTGACGTGCCGGGACAGGGGGCCAATGAGCAGTTCTTC
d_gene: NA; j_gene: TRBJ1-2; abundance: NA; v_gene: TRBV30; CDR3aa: CAWISGTHNYGYTF; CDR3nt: TGTGCCTGGATCTCCGGGACACACAACTATGGCTACACCTTC
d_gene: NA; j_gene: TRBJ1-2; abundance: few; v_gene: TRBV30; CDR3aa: CAWSQQTNYGYTF; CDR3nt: TGTGCCTGGAGTCAACAGACTAACTATGGCTACACCTTC
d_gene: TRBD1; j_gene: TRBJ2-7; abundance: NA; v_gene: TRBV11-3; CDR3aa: CASSSGQGYYEQYF; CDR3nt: TGTGCCAGCAGCTCAGGACAGGGCTACTACGAGCAGTACTTC
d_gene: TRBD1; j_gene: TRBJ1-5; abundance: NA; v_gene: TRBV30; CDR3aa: CAWGGQGSGQPQHF; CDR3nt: TGTGCCTGGGGGGGACAGGGGAGCGGTCAGCCCCAGCATTTT
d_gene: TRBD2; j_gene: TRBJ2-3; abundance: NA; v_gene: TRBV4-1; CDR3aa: CASSFGLAGPRTDTQYF; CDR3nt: TGCGCCAGCAGCTTCGGACTAGCGGGACCCCGCACAGATACGCAGTATTTT
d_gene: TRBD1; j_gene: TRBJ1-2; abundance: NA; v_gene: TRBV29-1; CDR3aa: CSVGQGAYGYTF; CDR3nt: TGCAGCGTTGGACAGGGGGCTTATGGCTACACCTTC
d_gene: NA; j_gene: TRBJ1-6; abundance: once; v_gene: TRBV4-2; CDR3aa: CASSQVGWSSYNSPLHF; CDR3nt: TGTGCCAGCAGCCAAGTTGGTTGGAGCTCCTATAATTCACCCCTCCACTTT
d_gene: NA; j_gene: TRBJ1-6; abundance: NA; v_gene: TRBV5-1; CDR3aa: CASSYDRYNSPLHF; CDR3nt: TGCGCCAGCAGTTATGACAGATATAATTCACCCCTCCACTTT